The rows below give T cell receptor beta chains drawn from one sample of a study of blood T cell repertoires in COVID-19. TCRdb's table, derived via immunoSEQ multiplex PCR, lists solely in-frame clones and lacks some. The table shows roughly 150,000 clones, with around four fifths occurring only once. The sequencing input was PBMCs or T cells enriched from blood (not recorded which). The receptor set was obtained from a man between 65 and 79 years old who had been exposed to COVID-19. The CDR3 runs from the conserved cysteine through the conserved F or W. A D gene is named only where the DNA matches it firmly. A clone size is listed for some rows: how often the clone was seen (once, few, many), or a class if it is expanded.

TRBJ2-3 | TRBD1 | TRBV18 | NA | TGTGCCAGCTCACGCAACCCAAAGGGACAGGAAAGCACAGATACGCAGTATTTT | CASSRNPKGQESTDTQYF
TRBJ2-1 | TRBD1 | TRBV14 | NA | TGTGCCAGCAGCTCGAGGGGCAGGGGGCTTCCCGAGCAGTTCTTC | CASSSRGRGLPEQFF
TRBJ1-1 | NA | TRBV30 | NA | TGTGCCTGGAGTCTGGCAGGTCCTGAAGCTTTCTTT | CAWSLAGPEAFF
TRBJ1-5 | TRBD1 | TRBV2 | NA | TGTGCCAGCGCGACAGGGGTTGATCAGCCCCAGCATTTT | CASATGVDQPQHF
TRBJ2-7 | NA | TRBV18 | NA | TGTGCCAGCTCACCACCGGGTTTGGGGGCCGGATCCTACGAGCAGTACTTC | CASSPPGLGAGSYEQYF
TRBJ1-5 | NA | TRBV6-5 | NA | TGTGCCAGCAGCTCCGGACAGTTCCGTCAGCCCCAGCATTTT | CASSSGQFRQPQHF
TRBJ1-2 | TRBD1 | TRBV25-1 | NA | TGTGCCAGCAGCAACGCCGCAAACCACGGGACAGATGGCTACACCTTC | CASSNAANHGTDGYTF
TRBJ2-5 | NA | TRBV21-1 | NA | TGTGCCAGCAGCAAAGGTGGCAACCAAGAGACCCAGTACTTC | CASSKGGNQETQYF
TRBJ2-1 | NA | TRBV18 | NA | TGTGCCTCGACAGGAGGGGGCGGTGAGCAGTTCTTC | CASTGGGGEQFF
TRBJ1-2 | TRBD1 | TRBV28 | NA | TGTGCCAGCATCCCATGGGGACAGGGGTCCTCTAACTATGGCTACACCTTC | CASIPWGQGSSNYGYTF
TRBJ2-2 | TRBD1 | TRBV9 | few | TGTGCCAGCAGCGTAGAAGGGGGCAGGGCCGGGGAGCTGTTTTTT | CASSVEGGRAGELFF
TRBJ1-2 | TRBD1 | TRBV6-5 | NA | TGTGCCAGCAGGGCCGGGACAGGGGGCGACTATGGCTACACCTTC | CASRAGTGGDYGYTF
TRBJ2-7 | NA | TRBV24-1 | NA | TGTGCCACGGAGCGTCGACAGCGAACCTACGAGCAGTACTTC | CATERRQRTYEQYF
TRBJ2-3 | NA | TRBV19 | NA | TGTGCCAGTAGATCCCGGAGGGGGCTGGCGGATACGCAGTATTTT | CASRSRRGLADTQYF
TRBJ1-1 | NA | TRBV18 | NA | TGTGCCAGCTCACCCCTGGGTAGCAACACTGAAGCTTTCTTT | CASSPLGSNTEAFF
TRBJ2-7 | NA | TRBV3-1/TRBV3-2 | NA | TGTGCCAGCAGCCTGAGCTCCTACGAGCAGTACTTC | CASSLSSYEQYF
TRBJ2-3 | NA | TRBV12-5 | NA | TGTGCTAGTGCTGTACGGGAAAGCACAGATACGCAGTATTTT | CASAVRESTDTQYF
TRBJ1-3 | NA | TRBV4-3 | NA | TGCGCCAGCAGCCAAGATGGGGCAGGGGCTGGAAACACCATATATTTT | CASSQDGAGAGNTIYF
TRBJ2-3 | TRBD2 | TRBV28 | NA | TGTGCCAGCAGTTTTCCCTGGCCTAGCGGGAGTCGACAAGGGACAGATACGCAGTATTTT | CASSFPWPSGSRQGTDTQYF
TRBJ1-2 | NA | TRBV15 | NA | TGTGCCACCAGCAGAGATCATTATGGCTACACCTTC | CATSRDHYGYTF
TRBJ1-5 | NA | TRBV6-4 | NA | TGTGCCAGCATAACACATTTTAGCAATCAGCCCCAGCATTTT | CASITHFSNQPQHF
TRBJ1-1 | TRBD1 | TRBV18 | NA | TGTGCCAGCTCATATCCCGGGACAGGGAGTCGTGGCGCTGAAGCTTTCTTT | CASSYPGTGSRGAEAFF
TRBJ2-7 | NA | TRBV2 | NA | TGTGCCAGCAGTTCCGGGTCCACCTACGAGCAGTACTTC | CASSSGSTYEQYF
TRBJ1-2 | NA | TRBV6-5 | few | TGTGCCAGCAGTTACTCGTGGGGCAACTATGGCTACACCTTC | CASSYSWGNYGYTF
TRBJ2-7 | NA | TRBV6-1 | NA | TGTGCCAGCAGTTTATTGTACGAGCAGTACTTC | CASSLLYEQYF
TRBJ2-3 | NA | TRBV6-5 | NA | TGTGCCAGCCAGGTCGGCACAGATACGCAGTATTTT | CASQVGTDTQYF
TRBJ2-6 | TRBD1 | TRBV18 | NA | TGTGCCAGCTCACGCGGACAGGGGGCGCCTGGGGCCAACGTCCTGACTTTC | CASSRGQGAPGANVLTF
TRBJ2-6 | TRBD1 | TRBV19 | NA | TGTGCCAGTAGTTCTTACTTACAGGGGGGCTCTGGGGCCAACGTCCTGACTTTC | CASSSYLQGGSGANVLTF
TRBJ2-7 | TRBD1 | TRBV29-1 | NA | TGCAGCGTCGGGGGACAGGGGAGCGAGCAGTACTTC | CSVGGQGSEQYF
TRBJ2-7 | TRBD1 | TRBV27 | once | TGTGCCAGCAGTCCGGGACAGGGGGCCTACGAGCAGTACTTC | CASSPGQGAYEQYF
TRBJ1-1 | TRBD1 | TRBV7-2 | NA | TGTGCCAGCAGCTTAGAGGGACAGGTGGGCACTGAAGCTTTCTTT | CASSLEGQVGTEAFF
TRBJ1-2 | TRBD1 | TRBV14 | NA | TGTGCCAGCAGCCACCAGACAGGGACTTCCTACACCTTC | CASSHQTGTSYTF
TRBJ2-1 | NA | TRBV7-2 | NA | TGTGCCAGCAGCTTTGGGCAGGGGGGCGGTGAGCAGTTCTTC | CASSFGQGGGEQFF
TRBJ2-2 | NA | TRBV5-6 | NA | TGTGCCAGCAGCTGGGGACAATACACCGGGGAGCTGTTTTTT | CASSWGQYTGELFF
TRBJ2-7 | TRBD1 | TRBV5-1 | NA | TGCGCCAGCAGCTTGGACAGGGGGCCCATGCAGTACTTC | CASSLDRGPMQYF
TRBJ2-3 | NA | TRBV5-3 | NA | TGTGCCAGAAGCAAGACTAGCACAGATACGCAGTATTTT | CARSKTSTDTQYF
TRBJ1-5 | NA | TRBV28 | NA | TGTGCCAGCAGTTTAGGCCCCCTCAGGCGAAATCAGCCCCAGCATTTT | CASSLGPLRRNQPQHF
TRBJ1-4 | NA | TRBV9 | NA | TGTGCCAGCAGCGACGTGGGGCGGGAAAAACTGTTTTTT | CASSDVGREKLFF
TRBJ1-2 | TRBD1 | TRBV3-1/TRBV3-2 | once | TGTGCCAGCAGCTTCGGACAGGCTAAGAGGGGCTACACCTTC | CASSFGQAKRGYTF
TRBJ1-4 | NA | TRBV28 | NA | TGTGCCAGCAGGGTCGGGGTGGTCGAAAAACTGTTTTTT | CASRVGVVEKLFF
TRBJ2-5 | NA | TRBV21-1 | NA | TGTGCCAGCAGCGGACAGGGAGGGGAGACCCAGTACTTC | CASSGQGGETQYF
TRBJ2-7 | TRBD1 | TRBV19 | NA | TGTGCCAGTAGTACCCGGACAGGGGGCGACGAGCAGTACTTC | CASSTRTGGDEQYF
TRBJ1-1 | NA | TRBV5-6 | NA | TGTGCCAGCAGCTCCCGTCTGACCGGCGGGACTGAAGCTTTCTTT | CASSSRLTGGTEAFF
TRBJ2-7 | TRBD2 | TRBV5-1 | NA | TGCGCCAGCAGCTTACAGCTAGCGGGGGGCCCCTACGAGCAGTACTTC | CASSLQLAGGPYEQYF
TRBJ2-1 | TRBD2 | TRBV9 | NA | TGTGCCAGCTCCGGACTAGCGGAAAACAATGAGCAGTTCTTC | CASSGLAENNEQFF
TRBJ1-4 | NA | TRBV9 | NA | TGTGCCAGCTCACTTGGGAGTTCCACTAATGAAAAACTGTTTTTT | CASSLGSSTNEKLFF
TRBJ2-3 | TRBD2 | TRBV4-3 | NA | TGCGCCAGCAGCCACCGGGGGGGTCACCCTAGCACAGATACGCAGTATTTT | CASSHRGGHPSTDTQYF
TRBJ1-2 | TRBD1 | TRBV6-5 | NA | TGTGCCAGCAGTTACGACACGACAGGGGGGACCTATGGCTACACCTTC | CASSYDTTGGTYGYTF
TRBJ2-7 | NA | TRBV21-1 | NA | TGTGCCAGCAGCCATAGGCCTCGAGGACTGTTCTTC | CASSHRPRGLFF
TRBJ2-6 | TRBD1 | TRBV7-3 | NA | TGTGCCAGCAGCCCGGACAGGGGTGGAACCAACGTCCTGACTTTC | CASSPDRGGTNVLTF
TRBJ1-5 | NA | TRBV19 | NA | TGTGCCAGTAGTCCCCCCTACGATGCGCCCCAGCATTTT | CASSPPYDAPQHF
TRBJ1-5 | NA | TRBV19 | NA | TGTGCCAGTAGTCTGGGCCGGGGATGGAATCAGCCCCAGCATTTT | CASSLGRGWNQPQHF
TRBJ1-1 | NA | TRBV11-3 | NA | TGTGCCAGCAGCCAGGATCTGTATACTGAAGCTTTCTTT | CASSQDLYTEAFF
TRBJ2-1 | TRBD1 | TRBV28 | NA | TGTGCCAGCAGTCCGCAACAGGGGCGCTACAATGAGCAGTTCTTC | CASSPQQGRYNEQFF
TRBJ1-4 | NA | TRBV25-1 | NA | TGTGCCAGCAGTGAATTTCTCAGGGGCGATGAAAAACTGTTTTTT | CASSEFLRGDEKLFF